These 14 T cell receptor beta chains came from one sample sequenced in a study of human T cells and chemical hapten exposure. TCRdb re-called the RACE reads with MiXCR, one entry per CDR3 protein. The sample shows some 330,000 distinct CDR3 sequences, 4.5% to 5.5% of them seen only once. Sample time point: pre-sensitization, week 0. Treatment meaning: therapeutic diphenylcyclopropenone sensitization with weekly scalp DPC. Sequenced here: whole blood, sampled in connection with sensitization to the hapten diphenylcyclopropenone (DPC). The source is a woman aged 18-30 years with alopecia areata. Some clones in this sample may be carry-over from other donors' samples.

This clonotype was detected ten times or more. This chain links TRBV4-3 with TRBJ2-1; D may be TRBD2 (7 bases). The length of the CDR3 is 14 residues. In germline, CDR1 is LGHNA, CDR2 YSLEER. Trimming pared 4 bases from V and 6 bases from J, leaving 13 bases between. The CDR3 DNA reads TGCGCCAGCAGCCGGGGGGGCGAGTCCAATGAGCAGTTCTTC. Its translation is CASSRGGESNEQFF.

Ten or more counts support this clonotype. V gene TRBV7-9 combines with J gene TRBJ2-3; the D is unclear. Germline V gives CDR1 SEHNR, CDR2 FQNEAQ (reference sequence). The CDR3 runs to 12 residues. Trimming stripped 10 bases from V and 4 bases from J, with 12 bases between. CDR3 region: CAITFRADTQYF. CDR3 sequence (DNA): TGTGCCATCACCTTTCGGGCAGATACGCAGTATTTT. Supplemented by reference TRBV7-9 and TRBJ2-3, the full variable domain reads DTGVSQNPRHKITKRGQNVTFRCDPISEHNRLYWYRQTLGQGPEFLTYFQNEAQLEKSRLLSDRFSAERPKGSFSTLEIQRTEQGDSAMYLCAITFRADTQYFGPGTRLTVL.

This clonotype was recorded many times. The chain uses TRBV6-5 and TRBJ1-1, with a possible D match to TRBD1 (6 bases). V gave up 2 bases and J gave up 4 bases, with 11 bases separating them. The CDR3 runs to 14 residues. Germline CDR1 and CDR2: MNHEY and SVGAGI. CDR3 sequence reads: CASSYGGLGTEAFF. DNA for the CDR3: TGTGCCAGCAGTTACGGGGGGCTAGGCACTGAAGCTTTCTTT.

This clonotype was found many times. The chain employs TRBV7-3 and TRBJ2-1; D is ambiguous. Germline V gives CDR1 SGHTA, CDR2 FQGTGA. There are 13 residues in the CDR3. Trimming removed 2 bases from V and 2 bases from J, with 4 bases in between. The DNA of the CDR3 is TGTGCCAGCAGCTTAGGGGCCTACAATGAGCAGTTCTTC. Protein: CASSLGAYNEQFF.

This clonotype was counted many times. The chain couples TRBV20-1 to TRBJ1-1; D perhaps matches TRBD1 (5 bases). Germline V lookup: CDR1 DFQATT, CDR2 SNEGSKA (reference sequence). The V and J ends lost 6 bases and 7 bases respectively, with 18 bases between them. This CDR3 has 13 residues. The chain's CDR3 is CSARWGVVNEAFF. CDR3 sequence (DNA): TGCAGTGCCCGCTGGGGGGTCGTCAATGAAGCTTTCTTT.

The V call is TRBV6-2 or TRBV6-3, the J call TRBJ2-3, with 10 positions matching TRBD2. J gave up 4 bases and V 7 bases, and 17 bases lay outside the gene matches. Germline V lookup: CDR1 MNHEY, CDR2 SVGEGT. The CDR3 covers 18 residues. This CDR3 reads CASTEMYLRGLAADTQYF. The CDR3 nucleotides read TGTGCCAGCACCGAAATGTACCTGAGAGGACTAGCGGCAGATACGCAGTATTTT.

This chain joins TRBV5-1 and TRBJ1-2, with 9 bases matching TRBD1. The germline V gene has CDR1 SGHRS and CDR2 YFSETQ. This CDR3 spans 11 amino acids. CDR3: CASRTGDGYTF. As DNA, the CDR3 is TGCGCTAGTAGGACAGGGGATGGCTACACCTTC. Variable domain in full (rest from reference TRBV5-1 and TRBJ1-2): KAGVTQTPRYLIKTRGQQVTLSCSPISGHRSVSWYQQTPGQGLQFLFEYFSETQRNKGNFPGRFSGRQFSNSRSEMNVSTLELGDSALYLCASRTGDGYTFGSGTRLTVV.

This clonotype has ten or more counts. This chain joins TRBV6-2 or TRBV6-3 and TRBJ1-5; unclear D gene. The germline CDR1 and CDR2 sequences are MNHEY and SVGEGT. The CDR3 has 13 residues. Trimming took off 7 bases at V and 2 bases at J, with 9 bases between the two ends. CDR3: CASNVDGNQPQHF. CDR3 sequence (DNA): TGTGCCAGCAACGTGGACGGCAATCAGCCCCAGCATTTT.

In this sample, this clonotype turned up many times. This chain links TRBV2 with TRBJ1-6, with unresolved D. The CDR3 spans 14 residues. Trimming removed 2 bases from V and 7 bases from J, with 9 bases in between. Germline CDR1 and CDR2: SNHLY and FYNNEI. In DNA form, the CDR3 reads TGTGCCAGCAGTGAACGGACGGGGAATTCACCCCTCCACTTT. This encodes CASSERTGNSPLHF.

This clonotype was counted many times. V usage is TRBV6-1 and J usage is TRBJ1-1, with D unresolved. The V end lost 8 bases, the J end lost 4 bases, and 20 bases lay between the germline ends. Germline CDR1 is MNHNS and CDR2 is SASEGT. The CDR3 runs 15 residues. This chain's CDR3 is CASAQGPNRVTEAFF. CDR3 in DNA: TGTGCCAGCGCCCAAGGGCCAAATAGGGTCACTGAAGCTTTCTTT.

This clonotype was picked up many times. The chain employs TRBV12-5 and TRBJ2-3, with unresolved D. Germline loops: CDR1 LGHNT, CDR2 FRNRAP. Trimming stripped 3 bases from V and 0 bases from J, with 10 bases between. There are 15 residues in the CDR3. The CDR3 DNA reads TGTGCTAGTGGTTTATATCCTACTAGCACAGATACGCAGTATTTT. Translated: CASGLYPTSTDTQYF.

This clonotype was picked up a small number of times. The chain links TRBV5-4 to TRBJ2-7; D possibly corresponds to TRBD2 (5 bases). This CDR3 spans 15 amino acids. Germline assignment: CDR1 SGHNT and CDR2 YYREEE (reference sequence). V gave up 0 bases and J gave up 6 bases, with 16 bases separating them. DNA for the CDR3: TGTGCCAGCAGCTTGGACGGACTTGGATCTTTCGAGCAGTACTTC. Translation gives CASSLDGLGSFEQYF.

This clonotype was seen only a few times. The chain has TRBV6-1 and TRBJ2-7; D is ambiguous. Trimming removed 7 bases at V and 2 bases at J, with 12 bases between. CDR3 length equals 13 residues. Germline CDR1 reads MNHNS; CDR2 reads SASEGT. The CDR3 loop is CASTGKATYEQYF. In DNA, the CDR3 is TGTGCCAGCACCGGCAAGGCTACCTACGAGCAGTACTTC.

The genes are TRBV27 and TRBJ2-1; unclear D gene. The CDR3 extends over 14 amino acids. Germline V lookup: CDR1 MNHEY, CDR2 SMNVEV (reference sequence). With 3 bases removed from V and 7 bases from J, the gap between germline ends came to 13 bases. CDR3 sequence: CASSFTVNQNEQFF. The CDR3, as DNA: TGTGCCAGCAGTTTTACGGTAAACCAGAATGAGCAGTTCTTC.